Listed here is a single TCR beta chain. The CDR3 contains 15 residues. The V and J ends lost 5 bases and 7 bases, in that order; junction bases with no gene match: 9. From germline, CDR1 is LNHNV and CDR2 YYDKDF (reference sequence). This table comes from immunoSEQ multiplex PCR, and its TCRdb copy is limited to in-frame clones, with some not included. Here the sample spans approximately 12,000 clones, 75% to 90% being singletons. Macro-dissection enriched premalignant or tumor cells before nucleic acid extraction. This specimen comes from a study of immune evolution from preneoplasia to lung adenocarcinoma. Across the whole study: HLA loss of heterozygosity: about 7% AIS, about 15% MIA, about 30% ADC, none AAH.

The specimen was FFPE invasive lung adenocarcinoma tissue. The TCR sequence derives from a person between 65 and 79 years old with invasive lung adenocarcinoma. The chain joins TRBV15 to TRBJ1-1, with 11 bases aligning to TRBD1. As DNA, the CDR3 is TGTGCCACCAGCGGGGCCGGGACAGGGGGGAGTGAAGCTTTCTTT. Translating gives CATSGAGTGGSEAFF.